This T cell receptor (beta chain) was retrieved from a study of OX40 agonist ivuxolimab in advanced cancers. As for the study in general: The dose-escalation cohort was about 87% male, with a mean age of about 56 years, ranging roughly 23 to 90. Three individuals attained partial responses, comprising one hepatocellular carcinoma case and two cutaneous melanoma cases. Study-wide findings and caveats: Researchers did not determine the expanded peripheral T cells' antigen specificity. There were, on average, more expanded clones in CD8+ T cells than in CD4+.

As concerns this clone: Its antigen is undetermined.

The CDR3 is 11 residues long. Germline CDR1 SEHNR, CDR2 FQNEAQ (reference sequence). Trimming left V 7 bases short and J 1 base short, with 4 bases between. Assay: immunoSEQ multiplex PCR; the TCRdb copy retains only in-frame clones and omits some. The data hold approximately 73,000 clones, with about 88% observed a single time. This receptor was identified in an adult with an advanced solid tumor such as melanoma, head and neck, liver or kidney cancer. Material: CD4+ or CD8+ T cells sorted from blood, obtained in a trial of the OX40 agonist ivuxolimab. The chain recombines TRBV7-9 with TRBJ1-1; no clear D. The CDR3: CASTPNTEAFF. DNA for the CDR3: TGTGCCAGCACTCCGAACACTGAAGCTTTCTTT. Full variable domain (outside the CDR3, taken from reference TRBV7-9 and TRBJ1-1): DTGVSQNPRHKITKRGQNVTFRCDPISEHNRLYWYRQTLGQGPEFLTYFQNEAQLEKSRLLSDRFSAERPKGSFSTLEIQRTEQGDSAMYLCASTPNTEAFFGQGTRLTVV.